The rows below give T cell receptor beta chains drawn from one sample of a study of blood T cell repertoires in COVID-19. Clones were sequenced by immunoSEQ multiplex PCR, and TCRdb holds only the in-frame ones, with some missing. The repertoire holds 200,000 to 250,000 clones, with 80% to 85% as singletons. The sequenced sample consisted of peripheral blood. The receptor set was obtained from a woman aged 60-75 years who had recovered from COVID-19. Both conserved end residues are trimmed from each CDR3.

v_gene	j_gene	CDR3aa
TRBV18	TRBJ2-3	ASSLTLSRRGTDTQY
TRBV6-5	TRBJ1-6	ASRGLTGGATPLH
TRBV20-1	TRBJ2-1	SARGTSEQF
TRBV30	TRBJ2-7	AWSLYRGGFDEQY
TRBV12-3/TRBV12-4	TRBJ1-2	ASSFGVSYGYT
TRBV4-1	TRBJ1-1	ASSQALQGAITEAF
TRBV3-1/TRBV3-2	TRBJ2-3	ASSRRGRGMTDTQY
TRBV4-2	TRBJ1-1	ASSQVNRYEAF
TRBV2	TRBJ2-3	ASSDRGGGDTQY
TRBV12-3/TRBV12-4	TRBJ1-2	ASSFQVADGYT
TRBV3-1/TRBV3-2	TRBJ2-3	ASSQRGATNTQY
TRBV19	TRBJ1-5	ASSTGQGSQPQH
TRBV14	TRBJ1-2	ASSQERGAFPDYYGYT
TRBV12-3/TRBV12-4	TRBJ2-1	ASSLSRLAEQF
TRBV5-1	TRBJ2-1	ASSLGDNNEQF
TRBV24-1	TRBJ2-5	ATSASGQGARETQY
TRBV19	TRBJ1-1	ASSIARTMNTEAF
TRBV15	TRBJ2-5	ATSSRLARGVETQY
TRBV12-3/TRBV12-4	TRBJ2-5	ASSFGETQY
TRBV29-1	TRBJ2-3	SVEPSPAPRWGGPDTQY
TRBV9	TRBJ2-1	ASSVVQGAFNEQF
TRBV11-2	TRBJ1-3	ASSLDHRPSSGNTIY
TRBV9	TRBJ2-3	ASSEAVLTDTQY
TRBV30	TRBJ1-1	AWSVTNRGRRTEAF
TRBV2	TRBJ2-3	ASEKLAGGFTDTQY
TRBV2	TRBJ2-1	ASRGGLAGLGYNEQF
TRBV7-2	TRBJ2-2	ASSLSGGWNTGELF
TRBV5-4	TRBJ2-7	ASSSTVSYEQY
TRBV7-2	TRBJ2-3	ASRSRGADTQY
TRBV2	TRBJ1-5	ASSEESGTEL
TRBV7-9	TRBJ1-3	ASSLYGGSGNTIY
TRBV7-8	TRBJ1-1	ASSLAGPNTEAF
TRBV7-9	TRBJ1-1	ASSLGQMNTEAF
TRBV23-1	TRBJ2-1	ASSHSGGPQGNEQF
TRBV4-1	TRBJ2-1	ASSQSLSSYNEQF
TRBV5-1	TRBJ2-5	ASSLEAAGELETQY
TRBV12-3/TRBV12-4	TRBJ2-7	ASSLVPGREQY
TRBV25-1	TRBJ2-1	ASSAPERGATDEQF
TRBV11-2	TRBJ2-3	ASSPHTDTQY
TRBV29-1	TRBJ2-3	SVERTGLTDTQY
TRBV18	TRBJ1-2	ASSPSGTGAGGYT
TRBV2	TRBJ2-3	AGDGLAGGTQY
TRBV10-1	TRBJ2-7	ASSPEGHSSYEQY
TRBV5-8	TRBJ2-7	ASSYVPGTRSPRGY
TRBV6-5	TRBJ1-1	ASTEGRMNTEAF
TRBV5-5	TRBJ2-3	ASSRPSGGLDTQY
TRBV30	TRBJ1-5	AWSSGLLSNQPQH
TRBV6-5	TRBJ1-1	ASSFSRGQNTEAF
TRBV29-1	TRBJ2-1	SVLSYSYNEQF
TRBV30	TRBJ2-7	AWRSRDIAYEQY
TRBV7-7	TRBJ2-7	ASSLRYEQY
TRBV7-2	TRBJ2-7	ASSLHATRSYEQY
TRBV30	TRBJ2-5	ASDRDPETQY